This TCR beta chain originates from a study of cytomegalovirus exposure and HLA in healthy donors. Points on this clone: The antigen remains undetermined.

PCR involved 60 Vbeta and 13 Jbeta primers. Profiling relied on immunoSEQ multiplex PCR, and the TCRdb table lists in-frame clones only, not all of them. Here the sample spans approximately 190,000 clones, 77% being singletons. General study results and limits: Sequencing had likely introduced a cluster of highly shared sequence variants as an artifact. A later examination showed that TCR association rates differed by HLA locus, with DRB1 most and HLA-C fewest.

Per the germline V gene, CDR1 is MNHEY and CDR2 is SMNVEV (reference sequence). J was trimmed by 6 bases and V by 3 bases; bases with no gene match: 6. The CDR3 sequence is 15 residues long. Donors likely had unrecorded immune exposures despite being nominally healthy when sampled. Input material: PBMCs. The chain uses TRBV27 and TRBJ2-2; 8 bases are a match to TRBD2. The receptor was isolated from a woman under 40 in good health and CMV-seropositive. CDR3 sequence: CASSFSSGWAGELFF. The CDR3 region has the DNA TGTGCCAGCAGTTTTTCTAGCGGGTGGGCCGGGGAGCTGTTTTTT.